This is a list of T cell receptor beta chains from one sample in a study of sequential checkpoint blockade in melanoma. Assay used: immunoSEQ multiplex PCR; TCRdb lists only in-frame clones, some missing. Among 30,000 to 40,000 clones listed, roughly 88% were seen once. The sequenced sample was CD8+ T cells sorted from blood (inferred from file names), obtained from a patient given nivolumab and ipilimumab in sequence. The receptors were sampled from a human donor with melanoma. Each CDR3 is given with its conserved first and last residue. D genes are given only for firm matches. Not every row has a clone size; where given, it reads once, few, many or a size class.

V: TRBV5-6; J: TRBJ2-7; size: -; D: TRBD2; CDR3: CASSSFLAGGPGEQYF; DNA: TGTGCCAGCAGCTCATTTTTAGCGGGAGGGCCCGGCGAGCAGTACTTC
V: TRBV6-5; J: TRBJ1-1; size: -; D: -; CDR3: CASSYTDVNTEAFF; DNA: TGTGCCAGCAGTTACACAGACGTTAACACTGAAGCTTTCTTT
V: TRBV5-1; J: TRBJ2-7; size: once; D: -; CDR3: CASSYNSYEQYF; DNA: TGCGCCAGCAGCTACAACAGCTACGAGCAGTACTTC
V: TRBV27; J: TRBJ1-5; size: -; D: TRBD1; CDR3: CASGDSRNQPQHF; DNA: TGTGCCAGCGGGGACAGTCGGAATCAGCCCCAGCATTTT
V: TRBV27; J: TRBJ2-3; size: -; D: TRBD2; CDR3: CASSPRGGAGGPRYF; DNA: TGTGCCAGCAGTCCCCGAGGTGGGGCGGGAGGGCCTAGGTATTTT
V: TRBV15; J: TRBJ2-4; size: -; D: TRBD1; CDR3: CATSVDRERTFKYF; DNA: TGTGCCACCAGCGTAGACAGGGAGAGGACATTTAAGTACTTC
V: TRBV5-6; J: TRBJ2-7; size: -; D: TRBD1; CDR3: CASSLPGQGGYEQYF; DNA: TGTGCCAGCAGCTTGCCGGGACAGGGAGGATACGAGCAGTACTTC
V: TRBV9; J: TRBJ2-5; size: few; D: -; CDR3: CASSFGSRQETQYF; DNA: TGTGCCAGCAGCTTCGGGTCTCGCCAAGAGACCCAGTACTTC
V: TRBV9; J: TRBJ2-3; size: -; D: TRBD1; CDR3: CASSVEGGGQGDTQYF; DNA: TGTGCCAGCAGCGTAGAAGGAGGGGGACAGGGCGATACGCAGTATTTT
V: TRBV27; J: TRBJ1-5; size: few; D: -; CDR3: CASTDLGGGGPQHF; DNA: TGTGCCAGCACCGACCTCGGGGGGGGTGGGCCCCAGCATTTT
V: TRBV29-1; J: TRBJ1-2; size: -; D: -; CDR3: CSVETASAYGYTF; DNA: TGCAGCGTTGAAACAGCCAGTGCCTATGGCTACACCTTC
V: TRBV27; J: TRBJ2-1; size: -; D: TRBD2; CDR3: CASQSLAALDEQFF; DNA: TGTGCCAGCCAGAGCCTAGCGGCGTTGGATGAGCAGTTCTTC
V: TRBV29-1; J: TRBJ1-1; size: -; D: -; CDR3: CSVEDGRQANTEAFF; DNA: TGCAGCGTCGAAGATGGTCGCCAGGCGAACACTGAAGCTTTCTTT
V: TRBV9; J: TRBJ2-2; size: once; D: -; CDR3: CASSPSYGGTGELFF; DNA: TGTGCCAGCAGCCCCTCATACGGCGGGACCGGGGAGCTGTTTTTT
V: TRBV7-8; J: TRBJ1-5; size: -; D: -; CDR3: CASSFRDTDQPQHF; DNA: TGTGCCAGCAGCTTCCGGGACACAGATCAGCCCCAGCATTTT
V: TRBV29-1; J: TRBJ2-1; size: -; D: TRBD2; CDR3: CSMYSGSDNEQFF; DNA: TGCAGCATGTATAGCGGGAGCGACAATGAGCAGTTCTTC
V: TRBV9; J: TRBJ2-1; size: -; D: TRBD2; CDR3: CASSVGTSASNEQFF; DNA: TGTGCCAGCAGCGTAGGGACTAGCGCAAGCAATGAGCAGTTCTTC
V: TRBV4-1; J: TRBJ2-7; size: -; D: -; CDR3: CASSPPGTRSYEQYF; DNA: TGCGCCAGCAGCCCGCCGGGGACTCGATCCTACGAGCAGTACTTC
V: TRBV7-3; J: TRBJ2-1; size: -; D: TRBD2; CDR3: CASSPLGTSYNEQFF; DNA: TGTGCCAGCAGCCCGCTAGGGACTAGCTACAATGAGCAGTTCTTC
V: TRBV4-1; J: TRBJ2-7; size: -; D: -; CDR3: CASSQGGGEQYF; DNA: TGCGCCAGCAGCCAAGGAGGGGGCGAGCAGTACTTC
V: TRBV4-1; J: TRBJ2-1; size: few; D: TRBD2; CDR3: CASSQHSGMKNEQFF; DNA: TGCGCCAGCAGCCAACATAGCGGGATGAAAAATGAGCAGTTCTTC
V: TRBV7-9; J: TRBJ2-3; size: -; D: TRBD1; CDR3: CASSWGQGFSDTQYF; DNA: TGTGCCAGCAGCTGGGGACAGGGCTTTTCAGATACGCAGTATTTT
V: TRBV9; J: TRBJ2-2; size: -; D: TRBD2; CDR3: CASSGTSGKSGELFF; DNA: TGTGCCAGCAGCGGGACTAGCGGGAAATCCGGGGAGCTGTTTTTT
V: TRBV7-9; J: TRBJ2-1; size: -; D: -; CDR3: CASSLPLSEQFF; DNA: TGTGCCAGCAGCTTACCCCTGAGTGAGCAGTTCTTC
V: TRBV27; J: TRBJ2-5; size: -; D: TRBD1; CDR3: CASSLTGGKETQYF; DNA: TGTGCCAGCAGTTTAACAGGGGGCAAAGAGACCCAGTACTTC
V: TRBV27; J: TRBJ2-1; size: few; D: -; CDR3: CASGGLDLYNEQFF; DNA: TGTGCCAGCGGCGGGCTAGATCTCTACAATGAGCAGTTCTTC
V: TRBV4-1; J: TRBJ2-1; size: -; D: TRBD2; CDR3: CASSQDRAGGNEQFF; DNA: TGCGCCAGCAGCCAAGATCGAGCGGGAGGGAATGAGCAGTTCTTC
V: TRBV15; J: TRBJ2-3; size: -; D: -; CDR3: CATSSASVGSETRDTQYF; DNA: TGTGCCACCAGCAGCGCCTCTGTCGGTTCCGAAACCCGGGATACGCAGTATTTT
V: TRBV30; J: TRBJ2-2; size: -; D: -; CDR3: CAWVPDGSSGELFF; DNA: TGTGCCTGGGTACCAGATGGGAGTTCCGGGGAGCTGTTTTTT
V: TRBV19; J: TRBJ1-3; size: -; D: -; CDR3: CASSIAPFDTIYF; DNA: TGTGCCAGTAGTATAGCCCCCTTCGACACCATATATTTT
V: TRBV2; J: TRBJ2-1; size: -; D: -; CDR3: CASSELRVEQFF; DNA: TGTGCCAGCAGTGAACTCCGGGTGGAGCAGTTCTTC
V: TRBV27; J: TRBJ1-1; size: -; D: -; CDR3: CATRGRMNTEAFF; DNA: TGTGCCACCCGGGGTAGAATGAACACTGAAGCTTTCTTT
V: TRBV19; J: TRBJ2-1; size: -; D: TRBD2; CDR3: CASSSSGRFNNEQFF; DNA: TGTGCCAGTAGTAGTAGCGGGAGGTTCAACAATGAGCAGTTCTTC